These 23 T cell receptor beta chains originate from one sample sequenced in a study of cytomegalovirus exposure and HLA in healthy donors. The study ran its PCR with 60 Vbeta and 13 Jbeta primers. This table comes from immunoSEQ multiplex PCR, and its TCRdb copy is limited to in-frame clones, with some not included. The sample has roughly 180,000 clones, 80% seen once. Sequenced input: PBMCs. All receptors come from a woman in her 30s in good health and CMV-seronegative.

The chain employs TRBV30 and TRBJ1-4; D is unresolved. This CDR3 spans 17 amino acids. The germline gives CDR1 GTSNPN, CDR2 SVGIG (reference sequence). Trimming left V 1 base short and J 4 bases short, with 19 bases between. The DNA of the CDR3 is TGTGCCTGGAGTGATACCCGAGGAAATACCTATAATGAAAAACTGTTTTTT. Its translation is CAWSDTRGNTYNEKLFF.

This clone has a single count. The V gene is TRBV5-4, the J gene TRBJ2-3, with D unresolved. Germline CDR1 and CDR2: SGHNT and YYREEE (reference sequence). The CDR3 consists of 14 residues. V lost 6 bases and J lost 0, with 11 bases in between. CDR3 region: CASTTDSSTDTQYF. The CDR3, as DNA: TGTGCCAGCACCACAGATTCTAGCACAGATACGCAGTATTTT.

CDR3 sequence reads: CASSPGGFDTGELFF. CDR3 sequence (DNA): TGTGCCAGCAGCCCCGGAGGGTTCGACACCGGGGAGCTGTTTTTT. V and J are TRBV7-8 and TRBJ2-2, with a weak D call TRBD2 (6 bases). The CDR3 consists of 15 residues. The V end lost 5 bases, the J end lost 3 bases, and 13 bases lay between the germline ends. Germline loops: CDR1 SGHVS, CDR2 FQNEAQ.

This chain uses TRBV7-9 with TRBJ2-7, with D possibly matching TRBD2 (5 bases). The CDR3 spans 15 residues. CDR1 is SEHNR and CDR2 is FQNEAQ in the germline V gene (reference sequence). Trimming pared 2 bases from V and 2 bases from J, leaving 13 bases between. The CDR3 DNA reads TGTGCCAGCAGCTTAAGGGAGCAATTGACCTACGAGCAGTACTTC. Translation gives CASSLREQLTYEQYF. The full variable domain, its missing parts supplied by reference TRBV7-9 and TRBJ2-7, is DTGVSQNPRHKITKRGQNVTFRCDPISEHNRLYWYRQTLGQGPEFLTYFQNEAQLEKSRLLSDRFSAERPKGSFSTLEIQRTEQGDSAMYLCASSLREQLTYEQYFGPGTRLTVT.

J is TRBJ1-4 and V is TRBV2; D is perhaps TRBD1 (5 bases). The CDR3 extends over 15 amino acids. Looked up from germline, CDR1 is SNHLY and CDR2 is FYNNEI. Trimming left V 6 bases short and J 0 bases short, with 11 bases between. The DNA for the CDR3 is TGTGCCAGCAGGCCTACAGGTGCAACTAATGAAAAACTGTTTTTT. Translated, it gives CASRPTGATNEKLFF.

The V call is TRBV6-5, the J call TRBJ1-1; the D is unclear. V gave up 9 bases and J gave up 4 bases, with 15 bases separating them. CDR3 length equals 13 residues. CDR1 MNHEY and CDR2 SVGAGI come from the germline V gene. CDR3 region: CASAFGGSTEAFF. CDR3 bases: TGTGCCAGTGCCTTCGGAGGGAGCACTGAAGCTTTCTTT.

The chain uses TRBV4-3 and TRBJ2-2; possible D gene TRBD1, 5 bases. This CDR3 is 15 amino acids long. Germline CDR1 and CDR2: LGHNA and YSLEER. Trimming removed 0 bases at V and 6 bases at J, with 11 bases between. CDR3 sequence reads: CASSQDRAGPGELFF. In DNA, the CDR3 is TGCGCCAGCAGCCAAGATCGTGCAGGGCCCGGGGAGCTGTTTTTT.

The J gene is TRBJ2-7, the V gene TRBV6-5; D possibly corresponds to TRBD1 (5 bases). The CDR3 is 15 amino acids. The V end lost 7 bases, the J end lost 2 bases, and 18 bases lay between the germline ends. Germline lookup yields CDR1 MNHEY and CDR2 SVGAGI. Here the CDR3 reads CASTKGPGGPYEQYF. DNA for the CDR3: TGTGCCAGCACCAAGGGGCCAGGCGGACCCTACGAGCAGTACTTC.

In its sample, this clone was seen once. J is TRBJ1-1 and V is TRBV29-1; TRBD1 aligns across 7 bases. This CDR3 has 12 amino acids. The V and J ends lost 6 bases and 1 base, in that order; junction bases with no gene match: 2. Per germline, CDR1 SQVTM and CDR2 ANQGSEA. Here the CDR3 reads CSVHRGNTEAFF. The CDR3 region has the DNA TGCAGCGTCCACAGGGGGAACACTGAAGCTTTCTTT.

The gene calls are TRBV7-2 and TRBJ2-3; 13 nucleotides agree with TRBD2. V trimming: 4 bases; J trimming: 4 bases; junction bases outside the gene matches: 11. CDR1 is SGHTA, CDR2 FQGNSA, per germline. CDR3 length: 18 residues. CDR3 DNA: TGTGCCAGCAGCTCCGACCGCATACTAGCGGGGGGGCCAGATACGCAGTATTTT. It specifies CASSSDRILAGGPDTQYF.

The chain couples TRBV29-1 to TRBJ1-1, with D possibly TRBD1 on 6 matching bases. Germline loops: CDR1 SQVTM, CDR2 ANQGSEA. CDR3 size: 12 residues. With 6 bases removed from V and 5 bases from J, the gap between germline ends came to 13 bases. The DNA of the CDR3 is TGCAGCGTGGGGGACATTGAGACTGAAGCTTTCTTT. Translated: CSVGDIETEAFF.

The chain is built from TRBV6-1 and TRBJ2-7, with D hard to call. V was trimmed by 6 bases and J by 0 bases, leaving 9 bases between them. The CDR3 consists of 13 residues. Germline assignment: CDR1 MNHNS and CDR2 SASEGT. For the CDR3, the DNA is TGTGCCAGCAGGGAATTCCTCTCCTACGAGCAGTACTTC. It codes for CASREFLSYEQYF.

This clone is a singleton in its sample. The rearrangement joins TRBV27 to TRBJ1-1; D is possibly TRBD1 (5 bases). V gave up 4 bases and J gave up 0 bases, with 9 bases separating them. This CDR3 has 14 residues. Germline assignment: CDR1 MNHEY and CDR2 SMNVEV (reference sequence). CDR3 residues: CASSSGALNTEAFF. CDR3 in DNA: TGTGCCAGCAGTTCTGGGGCATTGAACACTGAAGCTTTCTTT.

The V and J genes are TRBV6-1 and TRBJ2-5; 9 nucleotides line up with TRBD2. The J segment lost 2 bases and the V segment lost 6 bases, leaving 4 bases of the junction unmatched. The CDR3 has 14 residues. CDR1 is MNHNS, CDR2 SASEGT, per germline. Written as DNA, the CDR3 is TGTGCCAGCAGCCGGGCGGGGGGGCAAGAGACCCAGTACTTC. It yields the protein CASSRAGGQETQYF.

The J gene is TRBJ2-1, the V gene TRBV7-3; 11 nucleotides align to TRBD2. V was pared by 2 bases and J by 5 bases, with 5 bases of the junction left unmatched. Germline assignment: CDR1 SGHTA and CDR2 FQGTGA. This CDR3 comprises 16 residues. CDR3 in amino acids: CASSLLGLAGHNEQFF. The CDR3, as DNA: TGTGCCAGCAGCTTACTCGGACTAGCGGGTCACAATGAGCAGTTCTTC. The full variable domain, rest sourced from reference TRBV7-3 and TRBJ2-1, is GAGVSQTPSNKVTEKGKYVELRCDPISGHTALYWYRQSLGQGPEFLIYFQGTGAADDSGLPNDRFFAVRPEGSVSTLKIQRTERGDSAVYLCASSLLGLAGHNEQFFGPGTRLTVL.

The table lists this clone with a count of one. DNA for the CDR3: TGCACAAAGGGGGGGCTTATCAATGAGCAGTTCTTC. Translation gives CTKGGLINEQFF. V usage is TRBV5-1 and J usage is TRBJ2-1; a weak D match, TRBD2 (7 bases). CDR3 length equals 12 residues. CDR1 is SGHRS and CDR2 is YFSETQ in the germline V gene.

This sequence joins TRBV5-4 and TRBJ2-3, with 12 bases matching TRBD1. CDR3 length: 15 amino acids. J gave up 4 bases and V 4 bases, and 4 bases lay outside the gene matches. CDR1 is SGHNT and CDR2 is YYREEE in the germline V gene (reference sequence). In DNA form, the CDR3 reads TGTGCCAGCAGCGCGGGACAGGGGGCCGCAGATACGCAGTATTTT. Residues: CASSAGQGAADTQYF.

V usage is TRBV29-1 and J usage is TRBJ1-2; TRBD1 aligns across 7 bases. The germline V gene has CDR1 SQVTM and CDR2 ANQGSEA. The CDR3 runs 18 residues. Germline trimming cut 3 bases from V and 6 bases from J; bases unmatched to any gene: 22. This CDR3 is CSVDPLSGQTELTDGYTF. DNA of the CDR3: TGCAGCGTTGACCCTCTTTCGGGACAGACCGAGCTGACGGATGGCTACACCTTC.

The gene calls are TRBV5-1 and TRBJ1-2; 7 nucleotides agree with TRBD1. CDR1 is SGHRS, CDR2 YFSETQ, per germline. CDR3 length equals 16 residues. Trimming at V came to 0 bases and at J to 0 bases, leaving 5 bases not matched to a gene. The DNA for the CDR3 is TGCGCCAGCAGCTTGGATACAGGGGAAGCTAACTATGGCTACACCTTC. Its protein is CASSLDTGEANYGYTF.

This rearrangement joins TRBV6-5 to TRBJ2-7; 12 bases align to TRBD2. With 8 bases clipped from V and 5 bases from J, the junction kept 10 bases outside the gene matches. The CDR3 consists of 15 residues. Germline V CDR1 and CDR2: MNHEY, SVGAGI. The CDR3 reads CASSPSGLAGNEQYF. The CDR3 bases are TGTGCCAGCTCGCCGAGCGGACTAGCGGGGAACGAGCAGTACTTC.

CDR3 in DNA: TGCGCCAGCAGCTCAGAAAGACAGGGTCACACCGGGGAGCTGTTTTTT. This sequence encodes CASSSERQGHTGELFF. The chain recombines TRBV5-1 with TRBJ2-2; 7 bases agree with TRBD1. The J segment lost 3 bases and the V segment lost 3 bases, leaving 8 bases of the junction unmatched. The CDR3 has 16 residues. Germline V gene sequence: CDR1 SGHRS, CDR2 YFSETQ.

The V and J genes are TRBV11-2 and TRBJ2-7; D gene ambiguous. V lost 5 bases to trimming and J lost 4 bases, with 18 bases between them. The V gene's germline CDR1 is SGHAT and CDR2 FQNNGV. This CDR3 is 15 amino acids long. Here the CDR3 reads CASSQLPSLIYEQYF. The CDR3 DNA reads as TGTGCCAGCAGCCAACTCCCCTCACTTATATACGAGCAGTACTTC.

The chain joins TRBV5-4 to TRBJ1-2, with D unclear. The CDR3 runs to 13 residues. Germline-derived CDR1 and CDR2 are SGHNT and YYREEE (reference sequence). The V gene lost 2 bases and the J gene lost 8 bases, with 13 bases spanning the gap. The CDR3 is CASSFDSMRGYTF. CDR3 DNA sequence: TGTGCCAGCAGCTTTGACTCAATGCGGGGCTACACCTTC.